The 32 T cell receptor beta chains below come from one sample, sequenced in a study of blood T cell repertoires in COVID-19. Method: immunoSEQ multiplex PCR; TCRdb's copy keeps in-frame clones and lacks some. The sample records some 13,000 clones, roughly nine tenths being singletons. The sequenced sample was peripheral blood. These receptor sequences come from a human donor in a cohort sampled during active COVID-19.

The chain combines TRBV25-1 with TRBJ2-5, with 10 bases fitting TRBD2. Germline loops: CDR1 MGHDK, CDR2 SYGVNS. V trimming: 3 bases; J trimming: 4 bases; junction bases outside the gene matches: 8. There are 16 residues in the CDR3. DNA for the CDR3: TGTGCCAGCAGTGACTCTAGCGGGAGATGGGGAGAGACCCAGTACTTC. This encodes CASSDSSGRWGETQYF.

The CDR3 protein is CASSLAGGPYEQYF. The CDR3 DNA sequence: TGCGCCAGCAGCCTAGCGGGGGGGCCCTACGAGCAGTACTTC. The chain has TRBV10-2 and TRBJ2-7; the match to TRBD2 covers 12 bases. V was pared by 6 bases and J by 2 bases, with 2 bases of the junction left unmatched. CDR1 is WSHSY, CDR2 SAAADI, per germline. There are 14 residues in the CDR3.

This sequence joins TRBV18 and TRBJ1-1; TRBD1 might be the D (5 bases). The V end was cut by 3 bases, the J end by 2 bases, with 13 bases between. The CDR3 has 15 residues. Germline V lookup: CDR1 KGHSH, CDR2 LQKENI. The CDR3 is CASSPITTDNTEAFF. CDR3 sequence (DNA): TGTGCCAGCTCACCCATTACGACAGACAACACTGAAGCTTTCTTT.

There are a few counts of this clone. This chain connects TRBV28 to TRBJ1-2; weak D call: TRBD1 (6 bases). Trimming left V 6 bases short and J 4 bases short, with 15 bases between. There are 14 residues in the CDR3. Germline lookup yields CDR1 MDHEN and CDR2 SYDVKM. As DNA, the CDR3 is TGTGCCAGCAGGTTAACAGGGACGGCCTATGGCTACACCTTC. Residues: CASRLTGTAYGYTF.

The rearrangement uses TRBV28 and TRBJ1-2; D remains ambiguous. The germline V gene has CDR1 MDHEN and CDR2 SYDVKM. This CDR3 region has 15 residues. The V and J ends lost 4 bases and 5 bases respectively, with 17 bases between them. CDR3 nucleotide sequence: TGTGCCAGCAGTTCCCCGAGCCAGGTTGGGTATGGCTACACCTTC. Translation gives CASSSPSQVGYGYTF.

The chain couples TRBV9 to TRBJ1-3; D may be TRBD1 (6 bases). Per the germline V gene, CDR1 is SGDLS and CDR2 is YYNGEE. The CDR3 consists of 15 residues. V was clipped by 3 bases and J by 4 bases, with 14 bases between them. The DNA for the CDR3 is TGTGCCAGCAGCGAACCTGCAGGGGTCGGAAACACCATATATTTT. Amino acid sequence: CASSEPAGVGNTIYF. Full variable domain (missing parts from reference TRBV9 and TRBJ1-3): DSGVTQTPKHLITATGQRVTLRCSPRSGDLSVYWYQQSLDQGLQFLIQYYNGEERAKGNILERFSAQQFPDLHSELNLSSLELGDSALYFCASSEPAGVGNTIYFGEGSWLTVV.

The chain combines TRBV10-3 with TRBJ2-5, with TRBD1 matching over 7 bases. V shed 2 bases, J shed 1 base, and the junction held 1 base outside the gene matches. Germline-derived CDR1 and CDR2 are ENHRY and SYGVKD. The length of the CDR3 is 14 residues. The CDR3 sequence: CAISENRGQETQYF. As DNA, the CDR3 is TGTGCCATCAGTGAGAACAGGGGCCAAGAGACCCAGTACTTC.

The CDR3 sequence is CASSLTGGLNEQFF. CDR3 in DNA: TGCGCCAGCAGCCTAACAGGGGGTTTAAATGAGCAGTTCTTC. The chain is built from TRBV10-2 and TRBJ2-1, with 8 bases that match TRBD1. Germline values: CDR1 WSHSY, CDR2 SAAADI. After removal of 6 bases from V and 7 bases from J, the junction contained 8 bases not matched to a gene. The CDR3 runs to 14 residues.

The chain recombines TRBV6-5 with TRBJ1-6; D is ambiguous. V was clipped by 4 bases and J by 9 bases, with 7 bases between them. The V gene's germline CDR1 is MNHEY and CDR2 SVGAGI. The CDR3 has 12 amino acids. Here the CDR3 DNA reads TGTGCCAGCAGTTTTGTTCTTTCACCCCTCCACTTT. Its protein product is CASSFVLSPLHF.

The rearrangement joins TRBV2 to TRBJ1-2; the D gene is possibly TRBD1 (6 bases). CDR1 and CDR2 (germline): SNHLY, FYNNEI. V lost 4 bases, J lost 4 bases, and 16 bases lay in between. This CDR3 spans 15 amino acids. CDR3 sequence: CASSGRGAGAYGYTF. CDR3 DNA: TGTGCCAGCAGTGGACGGGGGGCAGGGGCCTATGGCTACACCTTC.

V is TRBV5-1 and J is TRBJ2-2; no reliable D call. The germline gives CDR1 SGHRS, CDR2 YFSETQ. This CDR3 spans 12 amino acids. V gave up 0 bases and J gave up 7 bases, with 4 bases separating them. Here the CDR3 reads CASSLVSGELFF. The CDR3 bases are TGCGCCAGCAGCTTGGTGAGCGGGGAGCTGTTTTTT.

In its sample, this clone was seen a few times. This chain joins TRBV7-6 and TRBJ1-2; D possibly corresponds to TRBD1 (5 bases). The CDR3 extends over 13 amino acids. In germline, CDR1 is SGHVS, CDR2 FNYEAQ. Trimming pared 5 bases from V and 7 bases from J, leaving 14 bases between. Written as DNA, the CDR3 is TGTGCCAGCAGCGGAGTCGGGGGAAGTGGCTACACCTTC. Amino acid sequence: CASSGVGGSGYTF.

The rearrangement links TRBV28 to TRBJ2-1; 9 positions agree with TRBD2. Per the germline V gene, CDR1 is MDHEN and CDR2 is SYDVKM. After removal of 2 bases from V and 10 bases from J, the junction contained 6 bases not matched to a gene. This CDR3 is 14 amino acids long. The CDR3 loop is CASSLGGLAREQFF. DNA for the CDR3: TGTGCCAGCAGTTTAGGGGGACTAGCACGGGAGCAGTTCTTC.

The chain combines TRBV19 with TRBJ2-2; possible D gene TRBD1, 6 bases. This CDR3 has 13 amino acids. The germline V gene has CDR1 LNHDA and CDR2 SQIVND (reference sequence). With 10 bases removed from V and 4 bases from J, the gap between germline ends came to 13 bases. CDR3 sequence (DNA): TGTGCCACCACAGGGCGGATCACCGGGGAGCTGTTTTTT. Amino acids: CATTGRITGELFF. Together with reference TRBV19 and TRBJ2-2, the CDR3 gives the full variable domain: DGGITQSPKYLFRKEGQNVTLSCEQNLNHDAMYWYRQDPGQGLRLIYYSQIVNDFQKGDIAEGYSVSREKKESFPLTVTSAQKNPTAFYLCATTGRITGELFFGEGSRLTVL.

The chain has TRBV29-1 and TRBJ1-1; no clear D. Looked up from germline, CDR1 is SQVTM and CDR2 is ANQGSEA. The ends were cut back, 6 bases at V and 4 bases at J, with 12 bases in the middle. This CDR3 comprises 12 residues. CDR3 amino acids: CSVGTAGTEAFF. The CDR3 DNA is TGCAGCGTGGGCACAGCGGGCACTGAAGCTTTCTTT.

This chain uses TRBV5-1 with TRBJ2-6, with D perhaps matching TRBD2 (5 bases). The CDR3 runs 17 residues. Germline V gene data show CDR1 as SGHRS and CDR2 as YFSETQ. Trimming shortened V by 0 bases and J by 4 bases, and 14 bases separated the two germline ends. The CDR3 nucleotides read TGCGCCAGCAGCTTGGATAAGGCGGGCTCAGGGGCCAACGTCCTGACTTTC. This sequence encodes CASSLDKAGSGANVLTF.

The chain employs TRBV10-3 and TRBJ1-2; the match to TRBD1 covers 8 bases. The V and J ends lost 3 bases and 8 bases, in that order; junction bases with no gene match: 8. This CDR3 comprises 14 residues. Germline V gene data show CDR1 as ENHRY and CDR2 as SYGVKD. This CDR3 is CAISDGQGARGYTF. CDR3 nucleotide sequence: TGTGCCATCAGTGACGGGCAGGGGGCGCGGGGCTACACCTTC.

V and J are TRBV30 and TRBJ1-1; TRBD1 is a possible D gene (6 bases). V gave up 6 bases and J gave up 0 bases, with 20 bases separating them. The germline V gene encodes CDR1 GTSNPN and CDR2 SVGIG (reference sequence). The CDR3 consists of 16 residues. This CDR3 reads CACRPGTSILNTEAFF. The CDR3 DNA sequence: TGTGCCTGCCGTCCCGGGACATCTATATTGAACACTGAAGCTTTCTTT.

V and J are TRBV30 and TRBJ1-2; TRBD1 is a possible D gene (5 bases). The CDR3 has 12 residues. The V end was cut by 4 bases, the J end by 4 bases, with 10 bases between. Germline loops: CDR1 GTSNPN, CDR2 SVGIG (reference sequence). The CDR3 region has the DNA TGTGCCTGGACGGGGGGGGTCTATGGCTACACCTTC. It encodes CAWTGGVYGYTF.

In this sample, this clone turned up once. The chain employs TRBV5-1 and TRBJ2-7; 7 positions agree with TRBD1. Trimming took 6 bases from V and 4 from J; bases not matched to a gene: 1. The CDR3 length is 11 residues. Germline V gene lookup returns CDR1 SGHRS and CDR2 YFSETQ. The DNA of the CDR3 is TGCGCCAGCACGGGACAGTACGAGCAGTACTTC. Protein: CASTGQYEQYF. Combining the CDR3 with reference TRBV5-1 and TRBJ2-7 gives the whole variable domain KAGVTQTPRYLIKTRGQQVTLSCSPISGHRSVSWYQQTPGQGLQFLFEYFSETQRNKGNFPGRFSGRQFSNSRSEMNVSTLELGDSALYLCASTGQYEQYFGPGTRLTVT.

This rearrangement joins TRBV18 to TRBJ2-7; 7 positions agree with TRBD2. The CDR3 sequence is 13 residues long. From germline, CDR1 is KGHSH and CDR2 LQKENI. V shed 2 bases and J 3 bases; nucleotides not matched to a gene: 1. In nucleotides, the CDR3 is TGTGCCAGCTCACCAGGGACTAACTACGAGCAGTACTTC. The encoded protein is CASSPGTNYEQYF.

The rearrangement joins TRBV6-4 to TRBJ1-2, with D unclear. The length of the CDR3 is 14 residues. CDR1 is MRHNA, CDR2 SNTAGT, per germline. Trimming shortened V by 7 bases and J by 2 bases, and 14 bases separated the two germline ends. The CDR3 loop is CASNDGGGNYGYTF. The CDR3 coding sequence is TGTGCCAGCAACGACGGAGGCGGGAACTATGGCTACACCTTC.

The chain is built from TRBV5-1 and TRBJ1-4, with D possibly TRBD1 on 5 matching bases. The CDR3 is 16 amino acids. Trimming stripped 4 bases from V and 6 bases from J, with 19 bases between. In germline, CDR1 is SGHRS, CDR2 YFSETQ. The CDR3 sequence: CASSLGPAGLDEKLFF. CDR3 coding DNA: TGCGCCAGCAGCCTGGGACCGGCGGGACTTGATGAAAAACTGTTTTTT. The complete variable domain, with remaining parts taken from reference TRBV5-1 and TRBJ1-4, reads KAGVTQTPRYLIKTRGQQVTLSCSPISGHRSVSWYQQTPGQGLQFLFEYFSETQRNKGNFPGRFSGRQFSNSRSEMNVSTLELGDSALYLCASSLGPAGLDEKLFFGSGTQLSVL.

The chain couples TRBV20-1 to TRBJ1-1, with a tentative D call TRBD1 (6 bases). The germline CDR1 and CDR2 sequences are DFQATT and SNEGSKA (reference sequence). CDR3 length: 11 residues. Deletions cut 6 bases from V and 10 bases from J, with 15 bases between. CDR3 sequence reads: CSAQGRGRAFF. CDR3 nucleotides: TGCAGTGCCCAGGGGAGAGGTAGAGCTTTCTTT.

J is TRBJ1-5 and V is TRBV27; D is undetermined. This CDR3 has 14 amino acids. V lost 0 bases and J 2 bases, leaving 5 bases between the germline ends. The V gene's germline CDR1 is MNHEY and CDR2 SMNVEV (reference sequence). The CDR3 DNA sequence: TGTGCCAGCAGTTTATCGAGGGGCAATCAGCCCCAGCATTTT. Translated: CASSLSRGNQPQHF.

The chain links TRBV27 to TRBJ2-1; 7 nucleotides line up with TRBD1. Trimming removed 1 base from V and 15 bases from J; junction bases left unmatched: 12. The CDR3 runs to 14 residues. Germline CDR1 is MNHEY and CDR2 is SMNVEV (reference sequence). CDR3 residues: CASSLWRTGSEWFF. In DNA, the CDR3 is TGTGCCAGCAGTTTATGGCGGACAGGTTCTGAATGGTTCTTC.

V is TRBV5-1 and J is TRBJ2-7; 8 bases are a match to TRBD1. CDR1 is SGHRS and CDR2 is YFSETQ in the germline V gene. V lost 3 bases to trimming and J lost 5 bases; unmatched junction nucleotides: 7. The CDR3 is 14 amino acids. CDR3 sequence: CASSSDRGRNEQYF. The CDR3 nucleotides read TGCGCCAGCAGCTCCGACAGGGGACGGAACGAGCAGTACTTC.

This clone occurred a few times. The CDR3 loop reads CAWSRTSGRHGEQFF. The DNA for the CDR3 is TGTGCCTGGAGTAGGACTAGCGGGAGGCATGGTGAGCAGTTCTTC. The genes are TRBV30 and TRBJ2-1, with 14 bases fitting TRBD2. The V segment lost 2 bases and the J segment 9 bases; nucleotides outside the gene matches: 6. Germline V CDR1 and CDR2: GTSNPN, SVGIG (reference sequence). This CDR3 is 15 amino acids long.

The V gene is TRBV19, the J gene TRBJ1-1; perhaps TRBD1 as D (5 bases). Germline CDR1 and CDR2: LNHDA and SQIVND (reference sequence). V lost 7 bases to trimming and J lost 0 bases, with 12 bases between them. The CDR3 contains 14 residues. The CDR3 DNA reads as TGTGCCAGTACACAAAGGGGTTTGAACACTGAAGCTTTCTTT. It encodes CASTQRGLNTEAFF.

The CDR3 loop is CASSKIHNGVAFF. DNA of the CDR3: TGTGCCAGTAGCAAAATACATAACGGGGTGGCTTTCTTT. The rearrangement links TRBV19 to TRBJ1-1; unclear D gene. The germline V gene encodes CDR1 LNHDA and CDR2 SQIVND (reference sequence). The V and J ends lost 6 bases and 11 bases respectively, with 19 bases between them. The CDR3 spans 13 residues.

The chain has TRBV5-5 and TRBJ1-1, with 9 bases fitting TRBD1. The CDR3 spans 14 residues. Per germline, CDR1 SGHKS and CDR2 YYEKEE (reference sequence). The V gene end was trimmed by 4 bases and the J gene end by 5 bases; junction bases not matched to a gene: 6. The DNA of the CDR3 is TGTGCCAGCAGCCCCGGACAGGGGCTTACTGAAGCTTTCTTT. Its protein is CASSPGQGLTEAFF.

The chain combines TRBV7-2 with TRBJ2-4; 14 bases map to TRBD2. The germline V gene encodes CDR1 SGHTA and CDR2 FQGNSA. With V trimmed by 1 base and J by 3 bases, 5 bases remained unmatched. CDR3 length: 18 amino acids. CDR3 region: CASSLGLAGGSYKNIQYF. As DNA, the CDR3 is TGTGCCAGCAGCTTAGGACTAGCGGGGGGGAGTTACAAAAACATTCAGTACTTC.